A single sample is the source of the 12 T cell receptor beta chains below, sequenced in a study of blood T cell repertoires in COVID-19. This table comes from immunoSEQ multiplex PCR, and its TCRdb copy is limited to in-frame clones, with some not included. Of 250,000 to 400,000 clones listed, approximately 89% were seen once; the top ten hold 1.6%. Specimen: peripheral blood. All receptors derive from a woman aged 25 to 39 with COVID-19, enrolled during active disease.

This chain links TRBV28 with TRBJ1-1; no reliable D call. Trimming took 5 bases from V and 1 from J, leaving 11 bases between them. The germline V gene has CDR1 MDHEN and CDR2 SYDVKM. The CDR3 is made up of 14 amino acids. CDR3 bases: TGTGCCAGCAGTCTATATTCTTGGAACACTGAAGCTTTCTTT. Protein product: CASSLYSWNTEAFF.

V is TRBV4-1 and J is TRBJ1-5; 11 nucleotides align to TRBD1. CDR3 length equals 15 residues. Germline CDR1 and CDR2: MGHRA and YSYEKL. Trimming at V came to 4 bases and at J to 5 bases, leaving 4 bases not matched to a gene. The CDR3 here is CASSREGQGDQPQHF. The CDR3 DNA follows: TGCGCCAGCAGCCGGGAGGGACAGGGGGATCAGCCCCAGCATTTT.

J is TRBJ2-1 and V is TRBV7-2; weak D call: TRBD1 (6 bases). This CDR3 region has 18 residues. From germline, CDR1 is SGHTA and CDR2 FQGNSA. Trimming removed 5 bases at V and 4 bases at J, with 24 bases between. The CDR3 spells CASSPRPMQGNPYNEQFF. CDR3 nucleotide sequence: TGTGCCAGCAGCCCCAGACCCATGCAGGGGAACCCTTACAATGAGCAGTTCTTC.

The rearrangement joins TRBV4-2 to TRBJ2-1; the match to TRBD2 covers 14 bases. Per germline, CDR1 LGHNA and CDR2 YNFKEQ. This CDR3 spans 17 amino acids. Germline trimming cut 4 bases from V and 9 bases from J; bases unmatched to any gene: 11. The CDR3 reads CASSPTRLAGGPGEQFF. CDR3 in DNA: TGTGCCAGCAGCCCTACGAGACTAGCGGGGGGGCCGGGTGAGCAGTTCTTC.

V usage is TRBV6-4 and J usage is TRBJ1-1, with D tentatively TRBD1 (5 bases). Germline V lookup: CDR1 MRHNA, CDR2 SNTAGT. V lost 5 bases to trimming and J lost 7 bases, with 14 bases between them. This CDR3 region has 13 residues. CDR3 residues: CASSRGGEGEAFF. CDR3 nucleotide sequence: TGTGCCAGCAGTCGCGGGGGGGAGGGTGAAGCTTTCTTT.

The chain combines TRBV5-4 with TRBJ1-1; D is ambiguous. The CDR3 runs 16 residues. Trimming took 0 bases from V and 4 from J, leaving 16 bases between them. Germline V lookup: CDR1 SGHNT, CDR2 YYREEE (reference sequence). Here the CDR3 DNA reads TGTGCCAGCAGCTTGGGGGCGCGGGTCGCCGGCACTGAAGCTTTCTTT. Encoded protein: CASSLGARVAGTEAFF. The full variable domain, completed using reference TRBV5-4 and TRBJ1-1, is ETGVTQSPTHLIKTRGQQVTLRCSSQSGHNTVSWYQQALGQGPQFIFQYYREEENGRGNFPPRFSGLQFPNYSSELNVNALELDDSALYLCASSLGARVAGTEAFFGQGTRLTVV.

The V and J genes are TRBV11-2 and TRBJ2-5; possible D gene TRBD1, 6 bases. This CDR3 comprises 14 residues. Between the trimmed V and J ends, which lost 3 bases and 3 bases, there was a span of 11 bases. Looked up from germline, CDR1 is SGHAT and CDR2 is FQNNGV. CDR3: CASSFNREKETQYF. The CDR3 DNA follows: TGTGCCAGCAGCTTCAACAGGGAAAAAGAGACCCAGTACTTC.

CDR3 in amino acids: CASSYYRNSPLHF. The CDR3 coding sequence is TGTGCCAGCAGTTATTACAGGAATTCACCCCTCCACTTT. The chain recombines TRBV6-5 with TRBJ1-6, with D possibly TRBD1 on 5 matching bases. Germline loops: CDR1 MNHEY, CDR2 SVGAGI. Between the trimmed V and J ends, which lost 3 bases and 7 bases, there was a span of 7 bases. The CDR3 loop spans 13 amino acids.

In DNA, the CDR3 is TGTGCCAGCAGCGGTTTAAATTCACCCCTCCACTTT. This sequence encodes CASSGLNSPLHF. V and J are TRBV9 and TRBJ1-6; no firm D call. The germline V gene encodes CDR1 SGDLS and CDR2 YYNGEE. The CDR3 loop spans 12 amino acids. Deletions cut 3 bases from V and 7 bases from J, with 5 bases between.

V and J are TRBV13 and TRBJ2-3; TRBD2 might be the D (5 bases). Trimming pared 6 bases from V and 5 bases from J, leaving 9 bases between. From germline, CDR1 is PRHDT and CDR2 FYEKMQ (reference sequence). This CDR3 contains 12 residues. This CDR3 is CASSTSGDTQYF. The DNA for the CDR3 is TGTGCCAGCAGTACTAGTGGAGATACGCAGTATTTT.

The chain carries TRBV6-5 and TRBJ2-3; 7 nucleotides match TRBD1. The CDR3 covers 15 residues. V shed 4 bases and J 2 bases; nucleotides not matched to a gene: 6. The germline CDR1 and CDR2 sequences are MNHEY and SVGAGI. The CDR3, as DNA: TGTGCCAGCAGTTCGGGACAGTGGGACACAGATACGCAGTATTTT. Translation gives CASSSGQWDTDTQYF.

CDR3: CASSLRGGHYGYTF. The CDR3 region has the DNA TGCGCCAGCAGCTTAAGGGGAGGTCACTATGGCTACACCTTC. This chain connects TRBV5-1 to TRBJ1-2; possibly TRBD1 for D (5 bases). Germline lookup yields CDR1 SGHRS and CDR2 YFSETQ. The CDR3 has 14 amino acids. Trimming left V 2 bases short and J 3 bases short, with 11 bases between.